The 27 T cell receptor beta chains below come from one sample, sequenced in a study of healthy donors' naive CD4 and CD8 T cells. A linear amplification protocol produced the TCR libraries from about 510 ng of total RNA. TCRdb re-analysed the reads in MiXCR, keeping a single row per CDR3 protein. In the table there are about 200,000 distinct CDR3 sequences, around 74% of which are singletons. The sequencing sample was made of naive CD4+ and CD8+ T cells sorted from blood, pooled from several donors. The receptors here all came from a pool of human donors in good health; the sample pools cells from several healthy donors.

This CDR3 reads CASSLAGTTNEKLFF. The CDR3 DNA follows: TGCGCCAGCAGCTTGGCCGGGACAACTAATGAAAAACTGTTTTTT. The chain carries TRBV5-1 and TRBJ1-4, with D uncertain. This CDR3 region has 15 residues. Trimming removed 0 bases at V and 0 bases at J, with 6 bases between. CDR1 and CDR2 (germline): SGHRS, YFSETQ.

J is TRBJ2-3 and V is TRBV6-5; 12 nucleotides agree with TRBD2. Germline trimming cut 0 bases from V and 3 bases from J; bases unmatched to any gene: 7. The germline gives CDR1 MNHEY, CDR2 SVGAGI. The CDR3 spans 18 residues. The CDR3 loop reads CASSYSRVTSGGTDTQYF. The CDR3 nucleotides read TGTGCCAGCAGTTACTCGAGGGTGACTAGCGGGGGAACAGATACGCAGTATTTT.

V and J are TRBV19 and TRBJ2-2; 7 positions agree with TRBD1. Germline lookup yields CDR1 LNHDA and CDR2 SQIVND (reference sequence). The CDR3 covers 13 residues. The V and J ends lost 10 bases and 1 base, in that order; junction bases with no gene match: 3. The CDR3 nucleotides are TGTGCCACGGGACAGAGGAACACCGGGGAGCTGTTTTTT. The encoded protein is CATGQRNTGELFF.

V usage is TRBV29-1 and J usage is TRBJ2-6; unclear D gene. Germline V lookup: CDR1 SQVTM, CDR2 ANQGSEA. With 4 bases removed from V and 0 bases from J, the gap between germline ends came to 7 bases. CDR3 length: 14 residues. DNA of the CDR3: TGCAGCGTTGGCGCTTCCTCTGGGGCCAACGTCCTGACTTTC. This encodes CSVGASSGANVLTF.

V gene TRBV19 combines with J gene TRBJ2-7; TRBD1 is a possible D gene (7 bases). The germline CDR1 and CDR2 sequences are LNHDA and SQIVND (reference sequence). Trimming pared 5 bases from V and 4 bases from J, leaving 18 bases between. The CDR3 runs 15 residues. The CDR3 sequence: CASSPRQGGRYEQYF. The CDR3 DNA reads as TGTGCCAGTAGTCCCCGACAGGGAGGTCGATACGAGCAGTACTTC.

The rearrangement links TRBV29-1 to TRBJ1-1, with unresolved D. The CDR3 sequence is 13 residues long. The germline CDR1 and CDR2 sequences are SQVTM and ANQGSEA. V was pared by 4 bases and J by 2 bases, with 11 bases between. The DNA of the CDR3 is TGCAGCGTTGTGGAGGGTGGAAACACTGAAGCTTTCTTT. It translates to CSVVEGGNTEAFF.

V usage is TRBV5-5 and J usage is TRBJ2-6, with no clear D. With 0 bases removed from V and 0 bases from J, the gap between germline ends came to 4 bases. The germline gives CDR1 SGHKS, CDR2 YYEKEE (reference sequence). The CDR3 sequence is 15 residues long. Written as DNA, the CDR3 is TGTGCCAGCAGCTTGGTACTCTCTGGGGCCAACGTCCTGACTTTC. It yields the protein CASSLVLSGANVLTF.

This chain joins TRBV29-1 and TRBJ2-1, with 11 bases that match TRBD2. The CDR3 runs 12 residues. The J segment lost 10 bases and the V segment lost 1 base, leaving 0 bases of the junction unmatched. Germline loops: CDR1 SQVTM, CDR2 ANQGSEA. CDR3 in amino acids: CSVEGLAGEQFF. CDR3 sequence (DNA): TGCAGCGTTGAAGGACTAGCGGGAGAGCAGTTCTTC.

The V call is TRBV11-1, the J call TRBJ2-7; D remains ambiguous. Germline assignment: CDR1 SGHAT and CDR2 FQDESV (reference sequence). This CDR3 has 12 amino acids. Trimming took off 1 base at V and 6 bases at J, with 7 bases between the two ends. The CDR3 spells CASSLGGPEQYV. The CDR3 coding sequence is TGTGCCAGCAGCTTAGGGGGTCCCGAGCAGTACGTC.

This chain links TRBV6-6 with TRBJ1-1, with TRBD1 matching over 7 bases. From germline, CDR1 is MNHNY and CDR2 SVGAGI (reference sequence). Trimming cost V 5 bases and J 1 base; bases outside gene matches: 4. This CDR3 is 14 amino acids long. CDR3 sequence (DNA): TGTGCCAGCAGTCGCGGACAGGCGAACACTGAAGCTTTCTTT. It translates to CASSRGQANTEAFF.

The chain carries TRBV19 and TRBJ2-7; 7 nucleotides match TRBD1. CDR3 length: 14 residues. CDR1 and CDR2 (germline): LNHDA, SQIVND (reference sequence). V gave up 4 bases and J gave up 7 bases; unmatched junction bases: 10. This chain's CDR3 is CASSTPEGAREQYF. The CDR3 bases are TGTGCCAGTAGTACCCCCGAGGGGGCGAGAGAGCAGTACTTC.

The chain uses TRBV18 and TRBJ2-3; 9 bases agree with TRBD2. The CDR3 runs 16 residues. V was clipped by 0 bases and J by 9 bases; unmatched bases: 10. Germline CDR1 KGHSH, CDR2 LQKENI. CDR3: CASSPPSLAGHGTQYF. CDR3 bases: TGTGCCAGCTCACCACCGTCTCTAGCGGGGCATGGGACGCAGTATTTT.

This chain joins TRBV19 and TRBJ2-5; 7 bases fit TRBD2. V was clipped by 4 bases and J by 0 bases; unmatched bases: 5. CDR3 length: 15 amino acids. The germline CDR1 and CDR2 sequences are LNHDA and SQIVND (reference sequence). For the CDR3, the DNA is TGTGCCAGTAGTAATCTGGCGGGGGACCAAGAGACCCAGTACTTC. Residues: CASSNLAGDQETQYF.

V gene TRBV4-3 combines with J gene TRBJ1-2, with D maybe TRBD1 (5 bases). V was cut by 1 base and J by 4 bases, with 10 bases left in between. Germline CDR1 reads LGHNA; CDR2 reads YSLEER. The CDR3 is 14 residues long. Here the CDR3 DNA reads TGCGCCAGCAGCCAAGGAACAGGAAGCTATGGCTACACCTTC. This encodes CASSQGTGSYGYTF.

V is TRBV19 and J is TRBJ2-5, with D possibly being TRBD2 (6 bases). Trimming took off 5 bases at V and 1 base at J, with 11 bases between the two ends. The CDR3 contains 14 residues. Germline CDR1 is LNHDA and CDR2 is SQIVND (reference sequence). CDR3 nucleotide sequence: TGTGCCAGTAGTTTCCCGGGACTCCAAGAGACCCAGTACTTC. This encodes CASSFPGLQETQYF.

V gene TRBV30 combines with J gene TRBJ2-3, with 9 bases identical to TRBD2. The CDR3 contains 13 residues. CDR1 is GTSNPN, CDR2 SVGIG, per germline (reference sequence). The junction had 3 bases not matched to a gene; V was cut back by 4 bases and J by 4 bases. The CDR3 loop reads CAWTSGEADTQYF. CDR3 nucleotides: TGTGCCTGGACTAGCGGGGAGGCAGATACGCAGTATTTT.

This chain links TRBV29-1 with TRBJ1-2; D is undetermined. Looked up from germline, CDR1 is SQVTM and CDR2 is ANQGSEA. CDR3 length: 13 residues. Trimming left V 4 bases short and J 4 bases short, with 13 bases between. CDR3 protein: CSVGSTQLYGYTF. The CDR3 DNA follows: TGCAGCGTTGGTTCGACTCAACTCTATGGCTACACCTTC.

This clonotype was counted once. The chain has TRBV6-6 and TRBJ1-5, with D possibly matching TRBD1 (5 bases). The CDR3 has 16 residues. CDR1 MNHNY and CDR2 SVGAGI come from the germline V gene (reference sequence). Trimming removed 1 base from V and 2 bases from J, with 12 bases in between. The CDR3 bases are TGTGCCAGCAGTTACTTCGCCCAGGGTGGCAATCAGCCCCAGCATTTT. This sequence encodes CASSYFAQGGNQPQHF.

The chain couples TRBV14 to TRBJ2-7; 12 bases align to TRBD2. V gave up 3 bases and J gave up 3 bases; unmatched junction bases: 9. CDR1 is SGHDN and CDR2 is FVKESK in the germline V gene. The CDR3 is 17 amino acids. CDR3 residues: CASSQNPGGLAGYEQYF. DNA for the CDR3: TGTGCCAGCAGCCAGAACCCCGGGGGACTAGCGGGCTACGAGCAGTACTTC.

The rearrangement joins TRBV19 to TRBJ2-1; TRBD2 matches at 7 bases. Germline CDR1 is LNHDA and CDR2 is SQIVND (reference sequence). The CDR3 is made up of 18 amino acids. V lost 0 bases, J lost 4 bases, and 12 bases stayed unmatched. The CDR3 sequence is CASSIDPRGAGTYNEQFF. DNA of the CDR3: TGTGCCAGTAGTATAGATCCCCGGGGAGCGGGGACGTACAATGAGCAGTTCTTC.

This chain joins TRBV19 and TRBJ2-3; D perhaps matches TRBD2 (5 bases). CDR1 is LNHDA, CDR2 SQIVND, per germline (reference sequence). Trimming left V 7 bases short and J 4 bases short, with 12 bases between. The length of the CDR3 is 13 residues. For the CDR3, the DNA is TGTGCCAGTAAAACACTAGTTTCAGATACGCAGTATTTT. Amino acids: CASKTLVSDTQYF.

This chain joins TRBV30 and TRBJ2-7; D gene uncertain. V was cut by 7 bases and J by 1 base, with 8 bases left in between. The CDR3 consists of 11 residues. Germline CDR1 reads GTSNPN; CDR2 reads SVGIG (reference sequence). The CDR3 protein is CASDESYEQYF. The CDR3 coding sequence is TGTGCCTCGGACGAGTCCTACGAGCAGTACTTC.

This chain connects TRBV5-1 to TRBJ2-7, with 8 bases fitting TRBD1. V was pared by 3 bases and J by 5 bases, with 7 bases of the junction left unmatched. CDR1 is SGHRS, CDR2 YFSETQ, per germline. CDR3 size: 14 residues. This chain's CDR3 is CASSSPDRANEQYF. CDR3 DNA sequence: TGCGCCAGCAGCTCCCCGGACAGGGCCAACGAGCAGTACTTC.

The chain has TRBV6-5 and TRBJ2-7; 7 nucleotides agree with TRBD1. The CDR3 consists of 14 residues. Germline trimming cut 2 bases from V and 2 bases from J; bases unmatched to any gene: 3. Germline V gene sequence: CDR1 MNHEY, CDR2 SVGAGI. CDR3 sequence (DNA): TGTGCCAGCAGTTACCTGGGACAGCCCTACGAGCAGTACTTC. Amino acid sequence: CASSYLGQPYEQYF.

The CDR3 loop is CASSYSGSMSEQFF. The CDR3 DNA reads as TGTGCCAGCAGTTACTCGGGGAGTATGAGTGAGCAGTTCTTC. The V call is TRBV6-5, the J call TRBJ2-1; tentatively, D is TRBD2 (5 bases). Germline CDR1 is MNHEY and CDR2 is SVGAGI. Deletions cut 0 bases from V and 9 bases from J, with 12 bases between. This CDR3 is built from 14 residues.

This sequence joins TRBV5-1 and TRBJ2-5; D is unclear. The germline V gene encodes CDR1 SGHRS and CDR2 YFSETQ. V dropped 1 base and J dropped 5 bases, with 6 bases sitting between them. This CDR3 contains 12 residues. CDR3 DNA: TGCGCCAGCAGCTTGATGAGGGAGACCCAGTACTTC. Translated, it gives CASSLMRETQYF.

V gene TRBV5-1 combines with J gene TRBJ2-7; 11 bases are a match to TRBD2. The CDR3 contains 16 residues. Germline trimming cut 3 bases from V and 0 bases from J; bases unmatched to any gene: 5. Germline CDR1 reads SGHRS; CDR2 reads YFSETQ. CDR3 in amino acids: CASSYWTSGHSYEQYF. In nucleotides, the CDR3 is TGCGCCAGCAGCTACTGGACTAGCGGGCACTCCTACGAGCAGTACTTC. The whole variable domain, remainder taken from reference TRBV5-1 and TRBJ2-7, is KAGVTQTPRYLIKTRGQQVTLSCSPISGHRSVSWYQQTPGQGLQFLFEYFSETQRNKGNFPGRFSGRQFSNSRSEMNVSTLELGDSALYLCASSYWTSGHSYEQYFGPGTRLTVT.